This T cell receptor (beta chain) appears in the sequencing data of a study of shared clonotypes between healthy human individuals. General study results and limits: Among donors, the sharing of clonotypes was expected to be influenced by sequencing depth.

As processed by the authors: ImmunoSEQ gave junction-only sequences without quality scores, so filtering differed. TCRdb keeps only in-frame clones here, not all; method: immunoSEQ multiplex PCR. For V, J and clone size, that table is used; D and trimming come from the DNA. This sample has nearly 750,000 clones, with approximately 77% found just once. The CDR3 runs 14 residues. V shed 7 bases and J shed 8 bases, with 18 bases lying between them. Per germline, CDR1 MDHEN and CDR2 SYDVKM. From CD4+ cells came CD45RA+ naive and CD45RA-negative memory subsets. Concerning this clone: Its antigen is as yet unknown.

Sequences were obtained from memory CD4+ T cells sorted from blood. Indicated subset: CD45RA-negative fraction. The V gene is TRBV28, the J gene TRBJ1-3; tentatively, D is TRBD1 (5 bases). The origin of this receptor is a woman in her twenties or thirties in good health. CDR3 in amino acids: CASKIQAGVHTIYF. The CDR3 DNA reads TGTGCCAGCAAAATTCAAGCGGGGGTTCACACCATATATTTT.